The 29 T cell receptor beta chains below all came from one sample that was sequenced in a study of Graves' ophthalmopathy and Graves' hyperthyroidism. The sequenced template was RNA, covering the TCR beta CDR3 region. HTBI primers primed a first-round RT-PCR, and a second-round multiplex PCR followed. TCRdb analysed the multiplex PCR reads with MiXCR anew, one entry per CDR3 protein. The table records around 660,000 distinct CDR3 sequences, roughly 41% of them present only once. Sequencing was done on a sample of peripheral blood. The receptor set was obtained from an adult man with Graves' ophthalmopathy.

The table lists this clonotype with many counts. The CDR3 bases are TGTGCCAGCAGTTTACGGGGAATAGCGGGAGGAGGGGAGACCCAGTACTTC. Translating gives CASSLRGIAGGGETQYF. The V call is TRBV12-3 or TRBV12-4, the J call TRBJ2-5; 10 bases align to TRBD2. This CDR3 contains 17 residues. The junction had 11 bases not matched to a gene; V was cut back by 2 bases and J by 5 bases.

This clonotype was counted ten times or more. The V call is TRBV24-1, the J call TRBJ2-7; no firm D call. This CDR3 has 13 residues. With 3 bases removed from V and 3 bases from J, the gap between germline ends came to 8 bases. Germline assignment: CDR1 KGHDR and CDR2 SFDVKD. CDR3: CATSDSFDYEQYF. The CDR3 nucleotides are TGTGCCACCAGTGATAGTTTCGACTACGAGCAGTACTTC.

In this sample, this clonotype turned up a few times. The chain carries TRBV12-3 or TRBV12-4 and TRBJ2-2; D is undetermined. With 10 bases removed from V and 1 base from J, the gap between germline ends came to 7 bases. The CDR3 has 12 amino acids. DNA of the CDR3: TGTGCCAACCGAGGGAACACCGGGGAGCTGTTTTTT. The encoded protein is CANRGNTGELFF.

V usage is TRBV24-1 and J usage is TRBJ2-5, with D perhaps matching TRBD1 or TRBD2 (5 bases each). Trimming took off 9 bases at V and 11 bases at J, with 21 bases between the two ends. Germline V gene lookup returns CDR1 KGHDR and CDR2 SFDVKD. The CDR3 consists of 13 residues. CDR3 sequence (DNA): TGTGCCACCCGGGGACGGACCCACAATGAGCAGTACTTC. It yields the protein CATRGRTHNEQYF.

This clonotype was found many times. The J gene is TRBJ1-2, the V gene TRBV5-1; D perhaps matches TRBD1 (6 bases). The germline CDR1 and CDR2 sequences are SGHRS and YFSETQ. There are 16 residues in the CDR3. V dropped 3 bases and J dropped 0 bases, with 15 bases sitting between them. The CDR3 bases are TGCGCCAGCAGCTCGGCAGGGGCAAATCCTAACTATGGCTACACCTTC. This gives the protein CASSSAGANPNYGYTF.

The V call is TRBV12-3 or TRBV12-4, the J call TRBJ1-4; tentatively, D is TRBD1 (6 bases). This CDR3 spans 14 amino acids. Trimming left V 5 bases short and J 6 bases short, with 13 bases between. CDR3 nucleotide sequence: TGTGCCAGCAGTAGGGGGACGGATGATGAAAAACTGTTTTTT. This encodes CASSRGTDDEKLFF.

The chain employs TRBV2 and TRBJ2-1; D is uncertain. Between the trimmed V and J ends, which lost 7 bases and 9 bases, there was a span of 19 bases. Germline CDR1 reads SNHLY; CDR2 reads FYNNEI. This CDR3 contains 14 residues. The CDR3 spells CASTDLVLGGEQFF. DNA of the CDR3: TGTGCCAGCACTGATCTAGTGTTGGGCGGTGAGCAGTTCTTC.

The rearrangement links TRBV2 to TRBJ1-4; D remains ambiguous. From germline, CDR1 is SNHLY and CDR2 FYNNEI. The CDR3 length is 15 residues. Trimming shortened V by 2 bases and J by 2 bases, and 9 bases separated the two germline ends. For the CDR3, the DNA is TGTGCCAGCAGTGAAAGGCGTGTGACTAATGAAAAACTGTTTTTT. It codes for CASSERRVTNEKLFF.

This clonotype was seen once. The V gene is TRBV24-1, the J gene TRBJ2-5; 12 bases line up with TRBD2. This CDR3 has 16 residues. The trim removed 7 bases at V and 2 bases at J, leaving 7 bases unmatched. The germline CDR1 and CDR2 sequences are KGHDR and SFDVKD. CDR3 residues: CATRWGTSGSQETQYF. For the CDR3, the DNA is TGTGCCACCAGGTGGGGGACTAGCGGGTCACAAGAGACCCAGTACTTC.

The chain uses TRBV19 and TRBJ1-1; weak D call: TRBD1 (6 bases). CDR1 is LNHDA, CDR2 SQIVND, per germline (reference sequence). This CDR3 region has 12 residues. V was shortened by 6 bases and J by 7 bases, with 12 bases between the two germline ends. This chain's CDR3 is CASSTGTSEAFF. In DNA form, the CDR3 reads TGTGCCAGTAGCACAGGGACAAGTGAAGCTTTCTTT.

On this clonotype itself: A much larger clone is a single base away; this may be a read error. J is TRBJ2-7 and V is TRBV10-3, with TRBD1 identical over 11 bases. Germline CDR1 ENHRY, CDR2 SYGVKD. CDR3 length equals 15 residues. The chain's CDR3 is CASSSPRDRGCEQYF. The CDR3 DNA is TGTGCCAGCAGTTCCCCTCGGGACAGGGGGTGCGAGCAGTACTTC.

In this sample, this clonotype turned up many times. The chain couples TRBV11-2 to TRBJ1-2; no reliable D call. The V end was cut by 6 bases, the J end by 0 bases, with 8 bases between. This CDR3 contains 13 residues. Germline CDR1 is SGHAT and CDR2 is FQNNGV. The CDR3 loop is CASSPYPNYGYTF. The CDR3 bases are TGTGCCAGCAGTCCCTATCCTAACTATGGCTACACCTTC.

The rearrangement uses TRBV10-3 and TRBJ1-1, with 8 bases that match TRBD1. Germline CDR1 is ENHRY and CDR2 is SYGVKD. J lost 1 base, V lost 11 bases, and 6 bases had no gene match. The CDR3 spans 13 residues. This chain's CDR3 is CAAEGQENTEAFF. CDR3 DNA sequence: TGTGCCGCAGAGGGACAGGAGAACACTGAAGCTTTCTTT.

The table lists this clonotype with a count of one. CDR3 nucleotide sequence: TGTGCCAGCAGCCGCGGACAGGGGAGCGTAGAGACCCAGTACTTC. It specifies CASSRGQGSVETQYF. This sequence joins TRBV7-2 and TRBJ2-5, with 9 bases fitting TRBD1. The CDR3 runs to 15 residues. Germline assignment: CDR1 SGHTA and CDR2 FQGNSA. Trimming at V came to 5 bases and at J to 4 bases, leaving 8 bases not matched to a gene.

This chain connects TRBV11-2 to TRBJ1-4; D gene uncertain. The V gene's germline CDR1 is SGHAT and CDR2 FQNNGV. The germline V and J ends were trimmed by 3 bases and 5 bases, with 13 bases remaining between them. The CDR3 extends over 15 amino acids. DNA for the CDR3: TGTGCCAGCAGCTTCGGACGGGGAGGGAATGAAAAACTGTTTTTT. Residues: CASSFGRGGNEKLFF.

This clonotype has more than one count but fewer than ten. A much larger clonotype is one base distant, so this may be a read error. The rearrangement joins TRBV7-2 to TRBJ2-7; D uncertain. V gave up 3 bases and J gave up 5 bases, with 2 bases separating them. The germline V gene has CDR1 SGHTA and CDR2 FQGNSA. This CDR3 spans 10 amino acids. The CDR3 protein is CASSFHEQYF. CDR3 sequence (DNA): TGTGCCAGCAGCTTCCACGAGCAGTACTTC.

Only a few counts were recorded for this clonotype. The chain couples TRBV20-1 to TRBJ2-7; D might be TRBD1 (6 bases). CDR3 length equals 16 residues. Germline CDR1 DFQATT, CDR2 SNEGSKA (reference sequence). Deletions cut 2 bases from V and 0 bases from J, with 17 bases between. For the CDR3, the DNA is TGCAGTGCTAGACCTCGGGACAAGGCCTTCTCCTACGAGCAGTACTTC. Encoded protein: CSARPRDKAFSYEQYF.

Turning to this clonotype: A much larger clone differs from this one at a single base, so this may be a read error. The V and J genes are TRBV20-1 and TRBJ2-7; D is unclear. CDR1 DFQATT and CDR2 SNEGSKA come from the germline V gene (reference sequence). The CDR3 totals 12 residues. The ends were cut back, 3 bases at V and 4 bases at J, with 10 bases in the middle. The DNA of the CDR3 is TGCAGTGCTAGGGCTCGGGTGTACGAGCAGTACTTC. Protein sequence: CSARARVYEQYF.

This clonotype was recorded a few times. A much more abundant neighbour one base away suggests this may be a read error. CDR3 in DNA: TGTGCCACGTCCGCGACAGGGGGGGGTCAGCCCCAGCATTTT. The encoded protein is CATSATGGGQPQHF. The chain couples TRBV7-8 to TRBJ1-5; 9 bases fit TRBD1. CDR1 and CDR2 from the germline V gene are SGHVS and FQNEAQ. The junction had 10 bases not matched to a gene; V was cut back by 10 bases and J by 6 bases. This CDR3 region has 14 residues.

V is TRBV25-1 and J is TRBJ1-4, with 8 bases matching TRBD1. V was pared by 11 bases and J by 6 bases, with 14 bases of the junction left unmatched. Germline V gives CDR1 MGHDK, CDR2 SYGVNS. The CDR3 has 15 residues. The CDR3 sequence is CAWRDIQGVDEKLFF. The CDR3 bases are TGTGCCTGGAGGGATATACAGGGGGTCGATGAAAAACTGTTTTTT.

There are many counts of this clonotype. The CDR3 here is CASSIQGQGAFETQYF. The DNA of the CDR3 is TGTGCCAGTAGTATCCAAGGACAGGGGGCTTTTGAGACCCAGTACTTC. V usage is TRBV19 and J usage is TRBJ2-5; TRBD1 matches 11 bases. CDR1 and CDR2 (germline): LNHDA, SQIVND (reference sequence). Trimming took 3 bases from V and 5 from J; bases not matched to a gene: 8. This CDR3 region has 16 residues.

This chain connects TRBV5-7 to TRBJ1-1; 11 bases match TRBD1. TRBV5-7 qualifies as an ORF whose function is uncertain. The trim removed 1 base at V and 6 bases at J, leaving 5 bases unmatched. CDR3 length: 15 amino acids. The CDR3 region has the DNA TGTGCCAGCAGCTTGAAGGGGGACAGGGGGGCTGAAGCTTTCTTT. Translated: CASSLKGDRGAEAFF.

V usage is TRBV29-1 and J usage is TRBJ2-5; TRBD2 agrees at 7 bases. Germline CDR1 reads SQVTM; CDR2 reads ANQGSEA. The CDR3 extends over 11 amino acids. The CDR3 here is CRTGRAETQYF. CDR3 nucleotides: TGCAGGACGGGGAGGGCCGAGACCCAGTACTTC.

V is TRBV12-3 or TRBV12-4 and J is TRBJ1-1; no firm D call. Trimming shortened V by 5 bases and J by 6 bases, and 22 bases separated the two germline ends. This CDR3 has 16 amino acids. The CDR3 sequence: CASSPPLGSGTPEAFF. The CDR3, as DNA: TGTGCCAGCAGTCCCCCCCTGGGATCCGGTACCCCTGAAGCTTTCTTT.

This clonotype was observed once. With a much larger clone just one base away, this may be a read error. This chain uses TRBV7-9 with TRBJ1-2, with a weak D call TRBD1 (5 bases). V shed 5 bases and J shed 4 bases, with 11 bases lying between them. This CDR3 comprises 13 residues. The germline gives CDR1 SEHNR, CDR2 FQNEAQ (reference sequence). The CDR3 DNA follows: TGTGCCAGCAGCCAAGGACAACCCTATGGCTACACCTTC. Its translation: CASSQGQPYGYTF. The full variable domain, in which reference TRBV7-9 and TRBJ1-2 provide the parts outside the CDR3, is DTGVSQNPRHKITKRGQNVTFRCDPISEHNRLYWYRQTLGQGPEFLTYFQNEAQLEKSRLLSDRFSAERPKGSFSTLEIQRTEQGDSAMYLCASSQGQPYGYTFGSGTRLTVV.

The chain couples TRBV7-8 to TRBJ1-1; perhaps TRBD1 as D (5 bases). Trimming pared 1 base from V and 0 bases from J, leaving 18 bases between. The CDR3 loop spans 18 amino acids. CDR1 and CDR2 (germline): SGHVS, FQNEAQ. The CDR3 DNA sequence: TGTGCCAGCAGCTTAGTAGCGGGGCCAGGACACCTGAACACTGAAGCTTTCTTT. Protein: CASSLVAGPGHLNTEAFF.

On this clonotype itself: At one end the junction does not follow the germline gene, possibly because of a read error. CDR3 sequence (DNA): TGCAGCGTTGAAGATCGACAGGGCGTCTTT. Its translation is CSVEDRQGVF. The chain employs TRBV29-1 and TRBJ1-1; TRBD1 matches 7 bases. Germline loops: CDR1 SQVTM, CDR2 ANQGSEA. There are 10 residues in the CDR3.

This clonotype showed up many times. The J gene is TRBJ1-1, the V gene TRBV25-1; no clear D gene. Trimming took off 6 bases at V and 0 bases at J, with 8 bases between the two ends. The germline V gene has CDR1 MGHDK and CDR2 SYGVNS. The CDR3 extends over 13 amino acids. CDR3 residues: CASSHSVNTEAFF. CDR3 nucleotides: TGTGCCAGCAGCCATTCAGTGAACACTGAAGCTTTCTTT.

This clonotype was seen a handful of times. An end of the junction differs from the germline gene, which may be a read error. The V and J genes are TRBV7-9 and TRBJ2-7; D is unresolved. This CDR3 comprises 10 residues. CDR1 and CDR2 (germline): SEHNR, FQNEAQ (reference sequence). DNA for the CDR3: TGTGCCGGCAGCCCCTACGAGCAGTACTTC. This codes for CAGSPYEQYF.